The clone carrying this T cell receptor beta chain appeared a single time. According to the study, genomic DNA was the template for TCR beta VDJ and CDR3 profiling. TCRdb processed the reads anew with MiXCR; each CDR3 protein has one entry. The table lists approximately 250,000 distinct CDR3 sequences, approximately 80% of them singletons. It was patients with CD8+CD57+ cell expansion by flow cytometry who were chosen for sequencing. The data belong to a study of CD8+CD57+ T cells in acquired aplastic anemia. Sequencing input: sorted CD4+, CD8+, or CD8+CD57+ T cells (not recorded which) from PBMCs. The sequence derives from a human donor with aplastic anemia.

The CDR3 bases are TGCGCCAGCAGCTTCAGAGCGGACTCCTACGAGCAGTACTTC. It codes for CASSFRADSYEQYF. The rearrangement joins TRBV5-1 to TRBJ2-7; possibly TRBD2 for D (5 bases). Germline values: CDR1 SGHRS, CDR2 YFSETQ. The CDR3 has 14 amino acids. Trimming cost V 2 bases and J 0 bases, with 9 bases left between them.